This TCR beta chain derives from a study of human T cells and chemical hapten exposure. Germline assignment: CDR1 SGHKS and CDR2 YYEKEE (reference sequence). The CDR3 covers 17 residues. The junction had 14 bases not matched to a gene; V was cut back by 4 bases and J by 5 bases. Time point specified: healthy volunteer bleed at 6 weeks. Total RNA came from unfractionated whole blood. MiXCR, applied by TCRdb to the RACE reads, yields one record per CDR3 protein. The data contain more than 75,000 distinct CDR3 sequences, over 6.5% of them seen just once; the ten biggest clones take up roughly 1.4%. The gene calls are TRBV5-5 and TRBJ1-2; the match to TRBD1 covers 10 bases. The source of this sequence is a male donor in good health. Some clones in this sample may be carry-over from other donors' samples. Sequenced material: whole blood. As DNA, the CDR3 is TGTGCCAGCAGCCCGCGGGACAGGGGTAGTTATGGGTATGGCTACACCTTC. Its translation is CASSPRDRGSYGYGYTF.